Listed below are T cell receptor beta chains from one sample, sequenced in a study of T cell changes during pregnancy in multiple sclerosis. Only in-frame clones appear in the TCRdb table, and some are missing; sequencing was by immunoSEQ multiplex PCR. The repertoire holds over 10,000 clones, about 91% seen once, with 6.5% to 8.5% in the top ten. The material was CD8+ T cells from peripheral blood mononuclear cells, obtained in the second trimester of pregnancy. The receptors shown here come from a female donor in good health, enrolled as a control in a pregnancy study. Both conserved end residues are part of each CDR3. A D gene is named only where the DNA matches it firmly. The listing skips clone size in some rows; elsewhere it reads once, few, many or a size class.

V	J	size	D	CDR3	DNA
TRBV6-6	TRBJ2-7	-	-	CASSYLAPPYEQYF	TGTGCCAGCAGTTACCTAGCCCCTCCCTACGAGCAGTACTTC
TRBV6-1	TRBJ1-5	-	-	CASRTNQPQHF	TGTGCCAGCAGGACAAATCAGCCCCAGCATTTT
TRBV7-9	TRBJ1-1	-	-	CASSFPPRANTEAFF	TGTGCCAGCAGCTTTCCTCCGCGGGCGAACACTGAAGCTTTCTTT
TRBV27	TRBJ1-1	-	TRBD1	CASSLKGQGYGDTEAFF	TGTGCCAGCAGTTTGAAGGGACAGGGTTACGGGGACACTGAAGCTTTCTTT
TRBV27	TRBJ2-7	-	TRBD2	CASSAPGLAGGPKEQYF	TGTGCCAGCAGTGCCCCGGGACTAGCGGGAGGACCGAAGGAGCAGTACTTC
TRBV7-9	TRBJ2-5	-	TRBD2	CASSPGLAGPQETQYF	TGTGCCAGCAGTCCTGGACTAGCGGGGCCCCAAGAGACCCAGTACTTC
TRBV7-3	TRBJ2-1	-	TRBD2	CASSSGSGSYNEQFF	TGTGCCAGCAGCTCCGGTAGCGGGAGCTACAATGAGCAGTTCTTC
TRBV19	TRBJ1-5	-	-	CASRSQVLAPQHF	TGTGCCAGTAGAAGTCAGGTCCTGGCGCCCCAGCATTTT
TRBV6-6	TRBJ1-1	medium-sized	-	CASQDGQNTEAFF	TGTGCCAGCCAGGATGGACAGAACACTGAAGCTTTCTTT
TRBV7-6	TRBJ2-5	-	-	CASSPTGQETQYF	TGTGCCAGCAGCCCGACGGGACAAGAGACCCAGTACTTC
TRBV19	TRBJ2-1	few	-	CASSIDIYNEQFF	TGTGCCAGTAGTATAGACATCTACAATGAGCAGTTCTTC
TRBV7-2	TRBJ2-1	-	TRBD2	CASSFGTSGRVEQFF	TGTGCCAGCAGCTTCGGGACTAGCGGGAGAGTTGAGCAGTTCTTC
TRBV5-4	TRBJ1-1	-	-	CASSLWFEVSTEAFF	TGTGCCAGCAGCTTGTGGTTCGAGGTGAGCACTGAAGCTTTCTTT
TRBV7-9	TRBJ2-7	-	-	CASSYRDEQYF	TGTGCCAGCAGCTACAGGGACGAGCAGTACTTC
TRBV7-9	TRBJ2-2	-	-	CASKRTENTGELFF	TGTGCCAGCAAACGGACAGAGAACACCGGGGAGCTGTTTTTT
TRBV28	TRBJ1-4	-	TRBD1	CASSLLDRSYEKLFF	TGTGCCAGCAGTTTGTTGGACAGGTCTTATGAAAAACTGTTTTTT
TRBV19	TRBJ2-1	-	TRBD2	CSSGASGMNEQFF	TGTTCCTCTGGGGCTAGCGGGATGAATGAGCAGTTCTTC
TRBV4-1	TRBJ1-2	-	-	CASSQEVPSGYTF	TGCGCCAGCAGCCAAGAAGTTCCTAGTGGCTACACCTTC
TRBV6-6	TRBJ2-1	-	-	CASRRDEQFF	TGTGCCAGCAGGCGCGATGAGCAGTTCTTC
TRBV9	TRBJ2-7	-	TRBD1	CASSVGTGVYEQYF	TGTGCCAGCAGCGTGGGGACAGGGGTGTACGAGCAGTACTTC
TRBV7-9	TRBJ2-1	-	-	CASSPTEEADNEQFF	TGTGCCAGCAGCCCGACCGAGGAGGCAGACAATGAGCAGTTCTTC
TRBV7-9	TRBJ2-3	-	-	CASSLREDTQYF	TGTGCCAGCAGCTTACGGGAGGATACGCAGTATTTT
TRBV27	TRBJ1-5	-	-	CASREHGGKPQHF	TGTGCCAGCAGGGAACACGGCGGTAAGCCCCAGCATTTT
TRBV11-2	TRBJ2-7	few	TRBD1	CASSLGTGGTSSYEQYF	TGTGCCAGCAGCTTAGGGACAGGGGGAACATCCTCCTACGAGCAGTACTTC
TRBV4-1	TRBJ2-1	-	-	CASSQEGTPSSYNEQFF	TGCGCCAGCAGCCAAGAGGGGACACCGAGCTCCTACAATGAGCAGTTCTTC
TRBV5-1	TRBJ2-7	-	-	CASQEAPEDEQYF	TGCGCCAGCCAGGAGGCCCCCGAGGACGAGCAGTACTTC
TRBV21-1	TRBJ2-7	medium-sized	-	CASSDTEGYF	TGTGCCAGCAGCGACACAGAAGGGTACTTC
TRBV30	TRBJ2-7	once	-	CAGRLSSASYEQYF	TGTGCCGGAAGGTTATCTAGCGCGTCCTACGAGCAGTACTTC
TRBV7-8	TRBJ2-5	-	-	CASSSGTLQETQYF	TGTGCCAGCAGCTCGGGGACATTACAAGAGACCCAGTACTTC
TRBV12-2	TRBJ2-3	medium-sized	-	CASRVTSIGTDTQYF	TGTGCAAGTCGCGTGACTAGTATAGGCACAGATACGCAGTATTTT
TRBV4-2	TRBJ1-4	-	TRBD1	CASSRGQTNEKLFF	TGTGCCAGCAGCCGGGGACAGACCAATGAAAAACTGTTTTTT
TRBV5-8	TRBJ1-4	-	-	CASSLDIREKLFF	TGTGCCAGCAGCCTGGACATCCGTGAAAAACTGTTTTTT
TRBV28	TRBJ2-5	once	TRBD2	CASSLNREGQETQYF	TGTGCCAGCAGTTTAAACCGGGAGGGCCAAGAGACCCAGTACTTC
TRBV27	TRBJ2-7	-	TRBD1	CATPVGTGFYEQYF	TGTGCCACCCCCGTCGGGACAGGGTTTTACGAGCAGTACTTC
TRBV7-9	TRBJ2-7	-	TRBD1	CASSLGLGQKTYEQYF	TGTGCCAGCAGCTTAGGTTTGGGACAGAAGACCTACGAGCAGTACTTC
TRBV6-5	TRBJ2-7	few	-	CASSFIDTFYYEQYF	TGTGCCAGCAGTTTTATCGACACGTTTTACTACGAGCAGTACTTC
TRBV4-2	TRBJ1-6	-	TRBD1	CASSQVRTGGNSPLHF	TGTGCCAGCAGCCAAGTTAGGACAGGGGGAAATTCACCCCTCCACTTT
TRBV5-4	TRBJ2-1	-	-	CASSHPRGPFYNEQFF	TGTGCCAGCAGCCACCCCAGGGGACCCTTTTACAATGAGCAGTTCTTC
TRBV18	TRBJ2-1	-	TRBD2	CASGGVGPYNEQFF	TGTGCCAGCGGGGGGGTTGGTCCCTACAATGAGCAGTTCTTC
TRBV10-3	TRBJ2-7	-	TRBD1	CAISEPNLGAGTGVREQYF	TGTGCCATCAGTGAGCCGAACCTAGGTGCCGGGACAGGGGTGCGCGAGCAGTACTTC
TRBV6-5	TRBJ2-7	-	TRBD2	CASSYSLAGDLYEQYF	TGTGCCAGCAGTTACTCACTAGCGGGAGATCTGTACGAGCAGTACTTC
TRBV27	TRBJ1-1	-	-	CASSLWGRAMNTEAFF	TGTGCCAGCAGTTTATGGGGCAGGGCCATGAACACTGAAGCTTTCTTT
TRBV10-3	TRBJ2-5	-	-	CAISGTTFQETQYF	TGTGCCATCAGTGGCACGACATTCCAAGAGACCCAGTACTTC